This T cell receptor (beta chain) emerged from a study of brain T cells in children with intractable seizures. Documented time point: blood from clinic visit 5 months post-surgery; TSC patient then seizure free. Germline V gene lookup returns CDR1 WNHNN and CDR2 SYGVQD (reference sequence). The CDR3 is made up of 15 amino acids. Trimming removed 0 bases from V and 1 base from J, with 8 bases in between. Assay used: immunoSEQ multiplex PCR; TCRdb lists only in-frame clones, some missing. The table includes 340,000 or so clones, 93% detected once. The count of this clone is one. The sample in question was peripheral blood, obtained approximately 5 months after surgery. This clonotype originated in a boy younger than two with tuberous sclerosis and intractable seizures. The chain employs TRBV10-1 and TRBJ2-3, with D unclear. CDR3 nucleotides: TGCGCCAGCAGTGAGTCTGGCGGCCGCACAGATACGCAGTATTTT. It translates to CASSESGGRTDTQYF.